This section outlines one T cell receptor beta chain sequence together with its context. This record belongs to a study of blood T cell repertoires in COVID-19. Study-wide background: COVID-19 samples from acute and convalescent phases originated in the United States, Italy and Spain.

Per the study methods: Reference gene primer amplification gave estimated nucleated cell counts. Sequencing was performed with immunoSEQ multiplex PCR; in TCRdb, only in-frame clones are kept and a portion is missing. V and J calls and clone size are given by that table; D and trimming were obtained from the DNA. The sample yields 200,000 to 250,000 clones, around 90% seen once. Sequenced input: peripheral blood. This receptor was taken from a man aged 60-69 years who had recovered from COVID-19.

The DNA of the CDR3 is TGCAGCGTTGAAGAGAGGCAGGGAACCTACGAGCAGTACTTC. This translates into CSVEERQGTYEQYF. This sequence joins TRBV29-1 and TRBJ2-7; tentative D call: TRBD1 (5 bases). In germline, CDR1 is SQVTM, CDR2 ANQGSEA. The CDR3 extends over 14 amino acids. The germline V and J ends were trimmed by 0 bases and 2 bases, with 11 bases remaining between them.